This entry describes one TCR beta chain. The antigen remains undetermined. During its preparation, the TCRbeta library received unique molecular identifiers. Each CDR3 protein gets one entry after TCRdb re-called the PCR reads with MiXCR. The sample contains about 1,000,000 distinct CDR3 sequences, roughly 29% of which appear only once. This entry comes from a study of T-cell reconstitution after alpha-beta-depleted transplantation in children. Findings of the study overall: It was surviving recipient T cells and thymic progenitors that gave some patients high TCRbeta diversity at day 60. The authors attributed T-cell counts and diversity one year after transplant mostly to newly produced T cells. Expanded graft clones, several hundred of them, were reportedly the source of alpha-beta T cells about two months after transplant.

V trimming: 3 bases; J trimming: 6 bases; junction bases outside the gene matches: 5. The CDR3 runs to 14 residues. The TCR sequence derives from a boy in the first two years of life who had a stem cell transplant for SCID, so the T cells may come from the graft donor. Sample: PBMCs, mostly from graft donor cells, taken 360 days after TCRalphabeta/CD19-depleted stem cell transplant. This chain joins TRBV12-3 or TRBV12-4 and TRBJ1-3; 7 nucleotides align to TRBD1. The CDR3 reads CASSFHRGQNTIYF. In DNA, the CDR3 is TGTGCCAGCAGTTTCCACAGGGGTCAAAACACCATATATTTT.